The next 28 T cell receptor beta chains were all read from a single sample in a study of cytomegalovirus exposure and HLA in healthy donors. PCR amplification relied on 60 Vbeta primers (plus 13 Jbeta primers). Sequenced by immunoSEQ multiplex PCR; TCRdb stores in-frame clones only, minus some. This repertoire shows around 110,000 clones, roughly three quarters found once; its top ten account for 3%. The sequencing input was PBMCs. Receptor source: a woman under 30 in good health and CMV-seropositive.

This chain uses TRBV7-3 with TRBJ2-3, with 8 bases fitting TRBD2. The CDR3 totals 16 residues. V was clipped by 5 bases and J by 3 bases; unmatched bases: 10. Germline V gene sequence: CDR1 SGHTA, CDR2 FQGTGA. CDR3 amino acids: CASSPGVQRETDTQYF. The CDR3 region has the DNA TGTGCCAGCAGCCCAGGAGTCCAGCGGGAGACAGATACGCAGTATTTT.

V is TRBV9 and J is TRBJ1-1; possibly TRBD1 for D (6 bases). V was shortened by 3 bases and J by 1 base, with 16 bases between the two germline ends. Germline V gene lookup returns CDR1 SGDLS and CDR2 YYNGEE. The CDR3 has 16 residues. CDR3 bases: TGTGCCAGCAGCGAGGGGTATGGGGACACGAACACTGAAGCTTTCTTT. Amino acids: CASSEGYGDTNTEAFF.

The chain has TRBV13 and TRBJ1-3; no reliable D call. Trimming pared 11 bases from V and 0 bases from J, leaving 11 bases between. CDR3 length: 13 amino acids. The germline CDR1 and CDR2 sequences are PRHDT and FYEKMQ (reference sequence). CDR3 bases: TGTGCCGCCGCGGGATACTCTGGAAACACCATATATTTT. This translates into CAAAGYSGNTIYF.

This chain joins TRBV30 and TRBJ1-5; no definite D call. Germline V CDR1 and CDR2: GTSNPN, SVGIG (reference sequence). The CDR3 extends over 13 amino acids. V was pared by 7 bases and J by 2 bases, with 12 bases between. CDR3 nucleotide sequence: TGTGCCTCCCGGGGAGAAGGCAATCAGCCCCAGCATTTT. Translation: CASRGEGNQPQHF. The full variable domain, with the rest looked up from reference TRBV30 and TRBJ1-5, is SQTIHQWPATLVQPVGSPLSLECTVEGTSNPNLYWYRQAAGRGLQLLFYSVGIGQISSEVPQNLSASRPQDRQFILSSKKLLLSDSGFYLCASRGEGNQPQHFGDGTRLSIL.

The V call is TRBV5-4, the J call TRBJ2-3; TRBD2 agrees at 12 bases. This CDR3 has 15 residues. V was clipped by 4 bases and J by 4 bases; unmatched bases: 4. Germline CDR1 and CDR2: SGHNT and YYREEE (reference sequence). CDR3 sequence: CASSLGLAGPDTQYF. CDR3 coding DNA: TGTGCCAGCAGCCTAGGACTAGCGGGACCAGATACGCAGTATTTT.

The chain employs TRBV6-6 and TRBJ2-1; possible D gene TRBD2, 6 bases. The CDR3 sequence is 14 residues long. V was trimmed by 10 bases and J by 2 bases, leaving 15 bases between them. Germline CDR1 MNHNY, CDR2 SVGAGI (reference sequence). The CDR3 bases are TGTGCCATCTCCAGCGGAGGGCCCTACAATGAGCAGTTCTTC. Residues: CAISSGGPYNEQFF.

The gene calls are TRBV10-1 and TRBJ2-5; D is perhaps TRBD1 (6 bases). The CDR3 sequence is 15 residues long. From germline, CDR1 is WNHNN and CDR2 SYGVQD (reference sequence). V lost 0 bases to trimming and J lost 0 bases, with 8 bases between them. The DNA of the CDR3 is TGCGCCAGCAGTGAGTCTGGACAGTACCAAGAGACCCAGTACTTC. It codes for CASSESGQYQETQYF.

In this sample, this clone turned up once. The chain couples TRBV2 to TRBJ2-7; D perhaps matches TRBD1 (6 bases). Germline V gives CDR1 SNHLY, CDR2 FYNNEI. The CDR3 is made up of 15 amino acids. V was pared by 8 bases and J by 7 bases, with 24 bases between. The CDR3 protein is CASYLSGQKLREQYF. As DNA, the CDR3 is TGTGCCAGCTATCTCTCAGGACAGAAGTTGAGGGAGCAGTACTTC.

In DNA form, the CDR3 reads TGTGCCAGTAGTATAGGATTCGAGGGAGCGCAAGAGACCCAGTACTTC. Translation gives CASSIGFEGAQETQYF. J is TRBJ2-5 and V is TRBV19, with D tentatively TRBD2 (5 bases). V was pared by 1 base and J by 2 bases, with 14 bases between. This CDR3 has 16 amino acids. In germline, CDR1 is LNHDA, CDR2 SQIVND (reference sequence).

As regards this clone: A far larger clone is just one base off, so this is likely a read error. The sample contains more than one DNA sequence encoding this CDR3. J is TRBJ2-7 and V is TRBV6-5; possibly TRBD2 for D (5 bases). CDR3 length equals 13 residues. CDR1 is MNHEY, CDR2 SVGAGI, per germline. The CDR3 loop reads CASSYPEEGEQYF. Written as DNA, the CDR3 is TGTGCCAGCAGTTACCCGGAAGAGGGCGAGCAGTACTTT.

The V and J genes are TRBV7-2 and TRBJ1-1; 8 bases are shared with TRBD1. The CDR3 runs 14 residues. V was pared by 5 bases and J by 5 bases, with 7 bases of the junction left unmatched. Germline V gives CDR1 SGHTA, CDR2 FQGNSA. This chain's CDR3 is CASSPGGAWTEAFF. The CDR3 DNA reads as TGTGCCAGCAGCCCAGGGGGCGCCTGGACTGAAGCTTTCTTT.

This sequence joins TRBV28 and TRBJ2-1, with 9 nucleotides matching TRBD2. Germline V gene data show CDR1 as MDHEN and CDR2 as SYDVKM. The CDR3 length is 15 residues. V gave up 6 bases and J gave up 6 bases; unmatched junction bases: 9. CDR3: CASRRREGPTNEQFF. The DNA of the CDR3 is TGTGCCAGCAGACGGCGGGAGGGCCCGACCAATGAGCAGTTCTTC.

The gene calls are TRBV10-2 and TRBJ1-1; D gene unclear. The CDR3 loop spans 16 amino acids. Germline CDR1 is WSHSY and CDR2 is SAAADI. V shed 0 bases and J shed 1 base, with 12 bases lying between them. In DNA, the CDR3 is TGCGCCAGCAGTGAGTCGAGATTCGGGGAGAACACTGAAGCTTTCTTT. This translates into CASSESRFGENTEAFF.

J is TRBJ1-4 and V is TRBV18; D gene uncertain. The CDR3 contains 14 residues. V shed 5 bases and J shed 3 bases, with 10 bases lying between them. Per germline, CDR1 KGHSH and CDR2 LQKENI. CDR3 nucleotides: TGTGCCAGCTCAGGGGAGTCAGCTAATGAAAAACTGTTTTTT. Residues: CASSGESANEKLFF.

This chain uses TRBV6-1 with TRBJ1-6, with D hard to call. V dropped 11 bases and J dropped 7 bases, with 18 bases sitting between them. Germline V gene lookup returns CDR1 MNHNS and CDR2 SASEGT. This CDR3 comprises 14 residues. The CDR3 loop is CAGGWSGKNSPLHF. Here the CDR3 DNA reads TGTGCCGGCGGGTGGTCGGGGAAAAATTCACCCCTCCACTTT.

The rearrangement uses TRBV12-2 and TRBJ2-7; the DNA was not used to check the table's D call, TRBD2. TRBV12-2 represents a pseudogene. This CDR3 region has 14 residues. The CDR3 DNA sequence: TGTGCAAGTCGCCGGACTAGCGGACACTACGAGCAGTACTTC. This sequence encodes CASRRTSGHYEQYF.

The chain links TRBV6-5 to TRBJ1-2; 8 bases fit TRBD1. Germline loops: CDR1 MNHEY, CDR2 SVGAGI. This CDR3 region has 13 residues. V trimming: 5 bases; J trimming: 5 bases; junction bases outside the gene matches: 4. The CDR3 coding sequence is TGTGCCAGCAGTAAGAGACAGGGGTATGGCTACACCTTC. Encoded protein: CASSKRQGYGYTF.

The chain uses TRBV5-1 and TRBJ2-2, with D tentatively TRBD2 (6 bases). The CDR3 is made up of 14 amino acids. Germline lookup yields CDR1 SGHRS and CDR2 YFSETQ. V gave up 8 bases and J gave up 3 bases, with 14 bases separating them. The CDR3 DNA reads as TGCGCCAGGGGAGGTTCTGCTCACACCGGGGAGCTGTTTTTT. Its translation: CARGGSAHTGELFF. Drawing the rest from reference TRBV5-1 and TRBJ2-2, the complete variable domain is KAGVTQTPRYLIKTRGQQVTLSCSPISGHRSVSWYQQTPGQGLQFLFEYFSETQRNKGNFPGRFSGRQFSNSRSEMNVSTLELGDSALYLCARGGSAHTGELFFGEGSRLTVL.

This chain links TRBV28 with TRBJ2-3, with TRBD1 matching 7 bases. J was trimmed by 1 base and V by 5 bases; bases with no gene match: 6. The CDR3 contains 15 residues. Germline values: CDR1 MDHEN, CDR2 SYDVKM. The CDR3 nucleotides read TGTGCCAGCAGTGTTACTACAGGGGGCACAGATACGCAGTATTTT. Encoded protein: CASSVTTGGTDTQYF. The entire variable domain, with the rest obtained from reference TRBV28 and TRBJ2-3, is as follows: DVKVTQSSRYLVKRTGEKVFLECVQDMDHENMFWYRQDPGLGLRLIYFSYDVKMKEKGDIPEGYSVSREKKERFSLILESASTNQTSMYLCASSVTTGGTDTQYFGPGTRLTVL.

The V and J genes are TRBV5-1 and TRBJ2-7, with 9 bases aligning to TRBD1. V trimming: 4 bases; J trimming: 0 bases; junction bases outside the gene matches: 11. Looked up from germline, CDR1 is SGHRS and CDR2 is YFSETQ. The CDR3 is 17 amino acids. The CDR3 bases are TGCGCCAGCAGCCCCAAATCCGGGACAGGGAGCTCCTACGAGCAGTACTTC. The encoded protein is CASSPKSGTGSSYEQYF.

This chain connects TRBV7-2 to TRBJ1-5; D is possibly TRBD1 (5 bases). The CDR3 runs 15 residues. Germline CDR1 is SGHTA and CDR2 is FQGNSA. Trimming shortened V by 5 bases and J by 6 bases, and 17 bases separated the two germline ends. The CDR3 DNA follows: TGTGCCAGCAGCATCCCGGGGGGATGGGGTCAGCCCCAGCATTTT. Translated: CASSIPGGWGQPQHF. The full variable domain, in which reference TRBV7-2 and TRBJ1-5 provide the parts outside the CDR3, is GAGVSQSPSNKVTEKGKDVELRCDPISGHTALYWYRQSLGQGLEFLIYFQGNSAPDKSGLPSDRFSAERTGGSVSTLTIQRTQQEDSAVYLCASSIPGGWGQPQHFGDGTRLSIL.

This chain links TRBV28 with TRBJ2-3; D possibly corresponds to TRBD2 (5 bases). This CDR3 region has 15 residues. Per germline, CDR1 MDHEN and CDR2 SYDVKM. Trimming left V 2 bases short and J 0 bases short, with 9 bases between. CDR3 sequence reads: CASSLTLESTDTQYF. The CDR3 DNA is TGTGCCAGCAGTTTAACACTAGAGAGCACAGATACGCAGTATTTT.

The chain combines TRBV6-5 with TRBJ2-5; 7 nucleotides align to TRBD2. The germline V gene has CDR1 MNHEY and CDR2 SVGAGI. The CDR3 consists of 12 residues. With 2 bases clipped from V and 9 bases from J, the junction kept 3 bases outside the gene matches. CDR3 DNA sequence: TGTGCCAGCAGTTACAGAGCGGGACCCCAGTACTTC. Translating gives CASSYRAGPQYF.

Notes on this clone: The junction shows a germline mismatch at one end, possibly a read error. The rearrangement joins TRBV7-9 to TRBJ1-1; D is uncertain. Germline-derived CDR1 and CDR2 are SEHNR and FQNEAQ (reference sequence). This CDR3 region has 12 residues. The CDR3 sequence is CSSSLPRTEAFF. CDR3 sequence (DNA): TGTTCCAGCAGCCTCCCCAGGACTGAAGCTTTCTTT.

The J gene is TRBJ1-1, the V gene TRBV10-3; 7 bases are shared with TRBD1. CDR1 and CDR2 (germline): ENHRY, SYGVKD. V lost 6 bases, J lost 0 bases, and 7 bases stayed unmatched. The CDR3 is 15 amino acids. The DNA for the CDR3 is TGTGCCATCAGCGACGGGACAGTCATGAACACTGAAGCTTTCTTT. Its translation: CAISDGTVMNTEAFF.

This chain joins TRBV7-6 and TRBJ2-7; 7 positions match TRBD2. Per the germline V gene, CDR1 is SGHVS and CDR2 is FNYEAQ. This CDR3 is 17 amino acids long. J lost 7 bases, V lost 1 base, and 16 bases had no gene match. The CDR3 region is CASSLGWERGGRGEQYF. The CDR3 region has the DNA TGTGCCAGCAGCTTAGGGTGGGAGCGGGGTGGCCGAGGGGAGCAGTACTTC. The variable domain in full, with the rest retrieved from reference TRBV7-6 and TRBJ2-7, is GAGVSQSPRYKVTKRGQDVALRCDPISGHVSLYWYRQALGQGPEFLTYFNYEAQQDKSGLPNDRFSAERPEGSISTLTIQRTEQRDSAMYRCASSLGWERGGRGEQYFGPGTRLTVT.

This chain uses TRBV28 with TRBJ1-1; a weak D match, TRBD1 (6 bases). The CDR3 covers 19 residues. V was clipped by 7 bases and J by 3 bases, with 30 bases between them. Germline values: CDR1 MDHEN, CDR2 SYDVKM. In DNA form, the CDR3 reads TGTGCCAGCATCAAGAAGGGGGGGGGCGCGTTTGTGGTGGACACTGAAGCTTTCTTT. Its protein is CASIKKGGGAFVVDTEAFF. Looking up the rest from reference TRBV28 and TRBJ1-1 gives the full variable domain: DVKVTQSSRYLVKRTGEKVFLECVQDMDHENMFWYRQDPGLGLRLIYFSYDVKMKEKGDIPEGYSVSREKKERFSLILESASTNQTSMYLCASIKKGGGAFVVDTEAFFGQGTRLTVV.

In its sample, this clone was seen a few times. The chain uses TRBV10-3 and TRBJ2-7, with 11 bases identical to TRBD1. The junction had 6 bases not matched to a gene; V was cut back by 3 bases and J by 2 bases. Germline V gene sequence: CDR1 ENHRY, CDR2 SYGVKD. This CDR3 is 16 amino acids long. The CDR3 nucleotides read TGTGCCATCAGTGAAACAGGGACAGGGGGGGCCTACGAGCAGTACTTC. The encoded protein is CAISETGTGGAYEQYF.